This T cell receptor beta chain emerged from a study of blood T cells in healthy people across ages. The study, taken as a whole, reports: More naive CD4+ cells and higher diversity marked long-lived donors relative to aged donors. Unknown donor CMV status possibly confounded expanded clonotype changes.

A J-beta primer mix and a sample-barcoded 5' primer were used in a second PCR of about 7 to 12 cycles. Carrying 12 random nucleotides, a template-switch adaptor labeled each individual cDNA molecule. In TCRdb, the 5' RACE reads were re-called with MiXCR into one record per CDR3 protein. The repertoire has some 1.1 million distinct CDR3 sequences, around two fifths of them found once; the top ten carry about 12%. In each sample, at least 6.5 million PBMCs were isolated. Trimming removed 2 bases from V and 4 bases from J, with 12 bases in between. The CDR3 has 14 amino acids. The germline V gene encodes CDR1 SGHRS and CDR2 YFSETQ. This clonotype turned up a few times. Its antigen remains unidentified.

This chain links TRBV5-1 with TRBJ1-1; D not certain. The sequenced material came from blood. The sequence was obtained from a man aged 18 to 29 in good health. The DNA of the CDR3 is TGCGCCAGCAGCTTTGTTGATGAGAGCACTGAAGCTTTCTTT. Protein product: CASSFVDESTEAFF.